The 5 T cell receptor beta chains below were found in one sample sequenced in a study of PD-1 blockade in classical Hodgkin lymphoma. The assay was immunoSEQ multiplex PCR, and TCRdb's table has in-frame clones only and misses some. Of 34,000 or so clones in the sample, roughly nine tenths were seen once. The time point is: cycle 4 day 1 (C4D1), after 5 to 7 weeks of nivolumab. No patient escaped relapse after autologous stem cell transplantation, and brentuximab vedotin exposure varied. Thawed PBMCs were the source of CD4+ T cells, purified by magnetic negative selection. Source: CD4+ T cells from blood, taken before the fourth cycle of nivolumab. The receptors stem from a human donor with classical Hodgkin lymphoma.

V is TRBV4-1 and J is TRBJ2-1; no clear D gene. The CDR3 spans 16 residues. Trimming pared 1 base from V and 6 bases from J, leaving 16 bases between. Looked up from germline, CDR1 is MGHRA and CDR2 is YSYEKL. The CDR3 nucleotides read TGCGCCAGCAGCCAAGTTGACCTAGGCTTTTCCAATGAGCAGTTCTTC. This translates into CASSQVDLGFSNEQFF.

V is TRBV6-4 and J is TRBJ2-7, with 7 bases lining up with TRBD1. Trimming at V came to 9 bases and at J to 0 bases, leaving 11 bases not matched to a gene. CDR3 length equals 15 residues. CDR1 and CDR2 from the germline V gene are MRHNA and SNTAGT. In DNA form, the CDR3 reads TGTGCCAGGACCATCGGACAGGCGAGCTCCTACGAGCAGTACTTC. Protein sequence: CARTIGQASSYEQYF.

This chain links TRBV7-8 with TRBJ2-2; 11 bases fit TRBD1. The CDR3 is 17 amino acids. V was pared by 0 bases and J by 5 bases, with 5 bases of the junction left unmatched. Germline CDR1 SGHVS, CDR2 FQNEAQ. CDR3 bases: TGTGCCAGCAGCTTAGCCCGGACAGGGGGCGCAACCGGGGAGCTGTTTTTT. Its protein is CASSLARTGGATGELFF.

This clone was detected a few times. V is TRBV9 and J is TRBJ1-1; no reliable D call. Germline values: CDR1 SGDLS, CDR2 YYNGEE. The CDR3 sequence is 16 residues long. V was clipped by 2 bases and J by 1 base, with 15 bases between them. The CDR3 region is CASSVGSGRGNTEAFF. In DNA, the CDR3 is TGTGCCAGCAGCGTCGGGAGTGGCCGGGGGAACACTGAAGCTTTCTTT.

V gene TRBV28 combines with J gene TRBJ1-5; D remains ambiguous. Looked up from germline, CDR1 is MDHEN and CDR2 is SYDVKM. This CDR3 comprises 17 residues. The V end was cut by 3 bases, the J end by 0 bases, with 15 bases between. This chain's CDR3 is CASSFSGSPLSNQPQHF. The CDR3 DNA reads TGTGCCAGCAGTTTTTCGGGGAGTCCACTTAGCAATCAGCCCCAGCATTTT.